Below are 13 T cell receptor beta chains sequenced from a single sample in a study of PD-L1 blockade in urothelial cancer. The assay was immunoSEQ multiplex PCR, and TCRdb's table has in-frame clones only and misses some. This table has about 110,000 clones, about 85% appearing once. Sequenced here: PBMCs, sampled around atezolizumab (anti-PD-L1) treatment. The origin of the receptors is a man aged 45-65 years with urothelial cancer.

This clone was detected only once. The chain is built from TRBV4-1 and TRBJ2-4; D is perhaps TRBD2 (5 bases). Per the germline V gene, CDR1 is MGHRA and CDR2 is YSYEKL. V was pared by 4 bases and J by 8 bases, with 21 bases between. CDR3 length: 16 amino acids. This chain's CDR3 is CASSPGLMAGGDIQYF. Written as DNA, the CDR3 is TGCGCCAGCAGCCCCGGACTTATGGCGGGTGGTGACATTCAGTACTTC.

The chain is built from TRBV30 and TRBJ1-4; no clear D gene. Trimming shortened V by 2 bases and J by 3 bases, and 13 bases separated the two germline ends. This CDR3 region has 15 residues. Germline assignment: CDR1 GTSNPN and CDR2 SVGIG (reference sequence). CDR3 coding DNA: TGTGCCTGGAGTTTCCCGGGAGGAGCTAATGAAAAACTGTTTTTT. Protein product: CAWSFPGGANEKLFF.

This chain links TRBV4-1 with TRBJ2-6; TRBD2 is a possible D gene (6 bases). Trimming took off 4 bases at V and 2 bases at J, with 12 bases between the two ends. Looked up from germline, CDR1 is MGHRA and CDR2 is YSYEKL. This CDR3 is built from 16 residues. The CDR3 here is CASSLTSGAGANVLTF. In nucleotides, the CDR3 is TGCGCCAGCAGCCTTACATCGGGGGCTGGGGCCAACGTCCTGACTTTC.

This CDR3 reads CASKGPAGIGYTQYF. The CDR3 region has the DNA TGTGCCAGCAAAGGCCCAGCGGGAATAGGGTATACGCAGTATTTT. The chain is built from TRBV28 and TRBJ2-3; TRBD2 matches at 7 bases. V lost 7 bases to trimming and J lost 7 bases; unmatched junction nucleotides: 14. The germline V gene has CDR1 MDHEN and CDR2 SYDVKM. CDR3 size: 15 residues.

This chain links TRBV19 with TRBJ2-7, with 7 nucleotides matching TRBD1. This CDR3 has 15 residues. V dropped 0 bases and J dropped 6; count of bases not matched to a gene: 8. Germline V gives CDR1 LNHDA, CDR2 SQIVND (reference sequence). DNA for the CDR3: TGTGCCAGTAGTATAGAGGACAGGTCCTCTACCGAGCAGTACTTC. Translating gives CASSIEDRSSTEQYF.

The count of this clone is one. The chain carries TRBV28 and TRBJ2-2, with 11 positions matching TRBD2. Germline trimming cut 0 bases from V and 1 base from J; bases unmatched to any gene: 7. CDR3 size: 19 residues. The germline CDR1 and CDR2 sequences are MDHEN and SYDVKM. The CDR3 bases are TGTGCCAGCAGTTTATGGCTCGGGCTAGCGGGAGGGAACACCGGGGAGCTGTTTTTT. Amino acid sequence: CASSLWLGLAGGNTGELFF. Full variable domain (remainder filled in from reference TRBV28 and TRBJ2-2): DVKVTQSSRYLVKRTGEKVFLECVQDMDHENMFWYRQDPGLGLRLIYFSYDVKMKEKGDIPEGYSVSREKKERFSLILESASTNQTSMYLCASSLWLGLAGGNTGELFFGEGSRLTVL.

J is TRBJ2-1 and V is TRBV6-5, with a possible D match to TRBD2 (6 bases). The ends were cut back, 1 base at V and 0 bases at J, with 10 bases in the middle. The CDR3 has 16 residues. Germline-derived CDR1 and CDR2 are MNHEY and SVGAGI. DNA of the CDR3: TGTGCCAGCAGTTACTTTGTCGGGAGCTCCTACAATGAGCAGTTCTTC. This encodes CASSYFVGSSYNEQFF.

The rearrangement joins TRBV4-1 to TRBJ2-3, with 9 bases aligning to TRBD2. Trimming cost V 3 bases and J 3 bases; bases outside gene matches: 16. Germline lookup yields CDR1 MGHRA and CDR2 YSYEKL. The length of the CDR3 is 19 residues. CDR3 DNA: TGCGCCAGCAGCCAGATTTGGGGGTTAGCGGGAGAGGTTACAGATACGCAGTATTTT. Amino acid sequence: CASSQIWGLAGEVTDTQYF.

The gene calls are TRBV30 and TRBJ2-4; maybe TRBD2 (6 bases). CDR1 is GTSNPN and CDR2 is SVGIG in the germline V gene (reference sequence). Deletions cut 0 bases from V and 8 bases from J, with 8 bases between. The CDR3 spans 12 residues. CDR3 in DNA: TGTGCCTGGAGTGTACCTAGCGACATTCAGTACTTC. This codes for CAWSVPSDIQYF.

The rearrangement joins TRBV23-1 to TRBJ2-1, with 7 bases aligning to TRBD1. TRBV23-1 is given ORF status, its function remaining uncertain. V dropped 6 bases and J dropped 2; count of bases not matched to a gene: 13. The CDR3 covers 17 residues. This CDR3 reads CASRKKRGQCTYNEQFF. CDR3 nucleotide sequence: TGCGCCAGCAGAAAAAAACGGGGACAGTGTACCTACAATGAGCAGTTCTTC.

V usage is TRBV9 and J usage is TRBJ2-1; 13 nucleotides agree with TRBD2. This CDR3 spans 18 amino acids. CDR1 is SGDLS and CDR2 is YYNGEE in the germline V gene. V trimming: 0 bases; J trimming: 7 bases; junction bases outside the gene matches: 10. As DNA, the CDR3 is TGTGCCAGCAGCGTAGAGGTTCCGGGACTAGCGGGAATTAATGAGCAGTTCTTC. It translates to CASSVEVPGLAGINEQFF. The entire variable domain, with the rest obtained from reference TRBV9 and TRBJ2-1, is as follows: DSGVTQTPKHLITATGQRVTLRCSPRSGDLSVYWYQQSLDQGLQFLIQYYNGEERAKGNILERFSAQQFPDLHSELNLSSLELGDSALYFCASSVEVPGLAGINEQFFGPGTRLTVL.

The V and J genes are TRBV28 and TRBJ2-7, with D maybe TRBD1 (5 bases). Trimming shortened V by 3 bases and J by 3 bases, and 6 bases separated the two germline ends. Germline assignment: CDR1 MDHEN and CDR2 SYDVKM. CDR3 size: 12 residues. CDR3 protein: CASSFQGYEQYF. DNA for the CDR3: TGTGCCAGCAGTTTCCAGGGCTACGAGCAGTACTTC. The full variable domain, with the rest looked up from reference TRBV28 and TRBJ2-7, is DVKVTQSSRYLVKRTGEKVFLECVQDMDHENMFWYRQDPGLGLRLIYFSYDVKMKEKGDIPEGYSVSREKKERFSLILESASTNQTSMYLCASSFQGYEQYFGPGTRLTVT.

The rearrangement links TRBV19 to TRBJ2-3; the match to TRBD1 covers 7 bases. Trimming removed 6 bases from V and 0 bases from J; junction bases left unmatched: 3. Germline V lookup: CDR1 LNHDA, CDR2 SQIVND (reference sequence). This CDR3 spans 14 amino acids. The CDR3: CASRTGSSTDTQYF. The DNA for the CDR3 is TGTGCCAGTAGGACAGGGTCCAGCACAGATACGCAGTATTTT. Drawing the rest from reference TRBV19 and TRBJ2-3, the complete variable domain is DGGITQSPKYLFRKEGQNVTLSCEQNLNHDAMYWYRQDPGQGLRLIYYSQIVNDFQKGDIAEGYSVSREKKESFPLTVTSAQKNPTAFYLCASRTGSSTDTQYFGPGTRLTVL.